This T cell receptor (beta chain) was sequenced during a study of blood T cell repertoires in COVID-19. Study at large: From the United States, Italy and Spain came samples of acute and convalescent COVID-19. PBMCs, B-cell-depleted T cells, or T cells provided the cDNA or gDNA that made up the material.

Under the authors' procedure: The authors estimated nucleated cell counts from reference gene primer amplification. Profiling relied on immunoSEQ multiplex PCR, and the TCRdb table lists in-frame clones only, not all of them. V and J calls and clone size come straight from that table; D and trimming were deduced from the DNA. The sample includes 21,000 or so clones, 80% to 90% seen only once; the top ten take roughly 3.8%. The germline V gene has CDR1 SGHVS and CDR2 FNYEAQ. Unmatched junction bases numbered 9, after V lost 3 bases and J lost 4 bases. CDR3 length equals 15 residues. Sequenced material: peripheral blood. The chain recombines TRBV7-6 with TRBJ2-7; 7 bases agree with TRBD2. This TCR derives from a man over 45 with active COVID-19. This CDR3 is CASSFGGVNSYEQYF. The CDR3 bases are TGTGCCAGCAGCTTTGGGGGGGTAAACTCTTACGAGCAGTACTTC.